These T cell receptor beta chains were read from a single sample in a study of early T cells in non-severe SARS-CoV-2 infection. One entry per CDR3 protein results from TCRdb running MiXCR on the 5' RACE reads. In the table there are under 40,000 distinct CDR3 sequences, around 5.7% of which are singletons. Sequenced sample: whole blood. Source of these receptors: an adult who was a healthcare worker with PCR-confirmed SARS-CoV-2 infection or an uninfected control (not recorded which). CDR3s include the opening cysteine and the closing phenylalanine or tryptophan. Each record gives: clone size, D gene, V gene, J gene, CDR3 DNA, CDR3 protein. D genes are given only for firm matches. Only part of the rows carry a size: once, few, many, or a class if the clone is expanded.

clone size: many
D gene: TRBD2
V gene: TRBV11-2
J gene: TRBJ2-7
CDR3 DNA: TGTGCCAGCAGCCCCATAAGCGGGAGGGTCTACGAGCAGTACTTC
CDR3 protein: CASSPISGRVYEQYF

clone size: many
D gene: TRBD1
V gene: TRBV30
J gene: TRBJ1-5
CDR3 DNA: TGTGCCTGGAGTACGGGACAGGGGCTGTTGGGTAGCAATCAGCCCCAGCATTTT
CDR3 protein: CAWSTGQGLLGSNQPQHF

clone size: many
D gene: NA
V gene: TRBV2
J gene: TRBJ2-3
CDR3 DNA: TGTGCCAGCAGTGAGGGGGGACCCCTGATTGATACGCAGTATTTT
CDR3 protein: CASSEGGPLIDTQYF

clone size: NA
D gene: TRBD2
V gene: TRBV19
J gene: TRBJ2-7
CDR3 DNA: TGTGCCAGTAGTCTAGTATTCGGACTAGCGGTCTACGAGCAGTACTTC
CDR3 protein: CASSLVFGLAVYEQYF

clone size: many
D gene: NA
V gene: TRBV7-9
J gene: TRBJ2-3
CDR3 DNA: TGTGCCAGCAGCTTTCGGGCAGGGGTAACAGATACGCAGTATTTT
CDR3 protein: CASSFRAGVTDTQYF

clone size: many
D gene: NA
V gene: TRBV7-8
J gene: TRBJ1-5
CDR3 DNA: TGTGCCAGCAGCTTATCGGCCGACAATCAGCCCCAGCATTTT
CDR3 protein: CASSLSADNQPQHF

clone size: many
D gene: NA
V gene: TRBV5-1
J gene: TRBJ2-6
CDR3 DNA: TGCGCCAGCCAAGCGGCCCCTGGGGCCAACGTCCTGACTTTC
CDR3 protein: CASQAAPGANVLTF

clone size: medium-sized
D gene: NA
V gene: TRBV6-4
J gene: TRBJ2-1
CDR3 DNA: TGTGCCAGTAGCCCTAGCGAATCCTTCGATGAGCAGTTCTTC
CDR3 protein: CASSPSESFDEQFF

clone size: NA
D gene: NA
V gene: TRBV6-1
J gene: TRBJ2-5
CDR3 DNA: TGTGCCAGCAGTCTGGGGACAAGGGAGACCCAGTACTTC
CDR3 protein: CASSLGTRETQYF

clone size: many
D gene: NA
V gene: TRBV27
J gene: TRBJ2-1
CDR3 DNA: TGTGCCAGCAGTTGGATTCGGTCCTACAATGAGCAGTTCTTC
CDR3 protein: CASSWIRSYNEQFF

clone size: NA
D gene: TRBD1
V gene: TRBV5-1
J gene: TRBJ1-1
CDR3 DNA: TGCGCCAGCAGCGGCGGACAGGGGGCGGAGAGTACCACTGAAGCTTTCTTT
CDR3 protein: CASSGGQGAESTTEAFF

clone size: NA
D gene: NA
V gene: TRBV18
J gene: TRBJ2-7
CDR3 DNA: TGTGCCAGCTCACCGGGGGCAAACTACGAGCAGTACTTC
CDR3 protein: CASSPGANYEQYF

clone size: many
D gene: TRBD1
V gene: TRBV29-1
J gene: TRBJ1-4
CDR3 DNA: TGCAGCGTTACAGGGGGCGATGAAAAACTGTTTTTT
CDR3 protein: CSVTGGDEKLFF

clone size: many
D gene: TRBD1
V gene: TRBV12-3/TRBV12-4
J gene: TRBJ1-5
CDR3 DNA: TGTGCCAGCAGTACCCACAGGGGCTTAGGTGGGTTGGATTTT
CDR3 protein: CASSTHRGLGGLDF

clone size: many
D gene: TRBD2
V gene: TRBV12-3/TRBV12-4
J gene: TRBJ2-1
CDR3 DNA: TGTGCCAGCAGTTTGGGGACTAGCGGGGCCCCTTGGGATGAGCAGTTCTTC
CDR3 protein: CASSLGTSGAPWDEQFF

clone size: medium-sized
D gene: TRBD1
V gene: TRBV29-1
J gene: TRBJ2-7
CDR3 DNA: TGCAGCGTTGAAGAAACAGGGGGCCAAGAGCAGTACTTC
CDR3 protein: CSVEETGGQEQYF

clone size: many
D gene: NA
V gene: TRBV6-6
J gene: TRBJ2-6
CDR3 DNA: TGTGCCAGCAGTCCAACCCTCTCTGGGGCCAACGTCCTGACTTTC
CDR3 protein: CASSPTLSGANVLTF

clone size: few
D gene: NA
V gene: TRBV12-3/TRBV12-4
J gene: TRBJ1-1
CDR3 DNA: TGTGCCAGCAGTTTAGCGGGCACTGAAGCTTTCTTT
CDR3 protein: CASSLAGTEAFF

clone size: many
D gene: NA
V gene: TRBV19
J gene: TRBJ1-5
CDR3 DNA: TGTGCCAGTAGTCGCCCGGGGAAGAGAGGAGATCAGCCCCAGCATTTT
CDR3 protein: CASSRPGKRGDQPQHF

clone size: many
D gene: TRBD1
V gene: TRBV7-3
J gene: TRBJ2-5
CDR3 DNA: TGTGCCAGCAGCTTAAGTCACAGGGGGGAGGAGACCCAGTACTTC
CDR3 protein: CASSLSHRGEETQYF

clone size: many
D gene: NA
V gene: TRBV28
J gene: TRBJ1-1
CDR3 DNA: TGTGCCAGTCAGTATTCCTGGGGCACTGAAGCTTTCTTT
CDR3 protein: CASQYSWGTEAFF

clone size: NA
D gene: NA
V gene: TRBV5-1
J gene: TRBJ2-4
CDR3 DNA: TGCGCCAGCACCGACCCCGTTATAGCCAAAAACATTCAGTACTTC
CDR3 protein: CASTDPVIAKNIQYF

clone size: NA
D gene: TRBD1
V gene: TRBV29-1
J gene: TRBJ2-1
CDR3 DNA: TGCAGCGTTACCGACAGGGCGATTGAGCAGTTCTTC
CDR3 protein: CSVTDRAIEQFF

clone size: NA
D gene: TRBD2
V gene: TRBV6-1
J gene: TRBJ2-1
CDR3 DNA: TGTGCCAGCGGGGAGCTAGCGGAGAAATACAATGAGCAGTTCTTC
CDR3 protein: CASGELAEKYNEQFF

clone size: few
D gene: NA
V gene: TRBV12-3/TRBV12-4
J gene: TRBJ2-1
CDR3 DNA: TGTGCCAGCAGTTTAGGGATTGCGTGGGTGGAGCAGTTCTTC
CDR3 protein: CASSLGIAWVEQFF

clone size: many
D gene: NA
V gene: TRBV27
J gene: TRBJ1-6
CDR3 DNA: TGTGCCAGCATGAAGGACAGAGATTCACCCCTCCACTTT
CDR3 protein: CASMKDRDSPLHF

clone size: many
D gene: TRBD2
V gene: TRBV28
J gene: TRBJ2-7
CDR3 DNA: TGTGCCAGCAGTTTAAAAGCGGGAGCTGGCGAGCAGTACTTC
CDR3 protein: CASSLKAGAGEQYF

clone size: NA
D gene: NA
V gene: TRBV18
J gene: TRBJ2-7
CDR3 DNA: TGTGCCAGCTCACCGGCAACCTACGAGCAGTACTTC
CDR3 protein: CASSPATYEQYF

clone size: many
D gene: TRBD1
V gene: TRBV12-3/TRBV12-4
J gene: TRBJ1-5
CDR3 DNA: TGTGCCAGCAGTTTAGGGACAGGGCGCAATCAGCCCCAGCATTTT
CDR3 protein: CASSLGTGRNQPQHF

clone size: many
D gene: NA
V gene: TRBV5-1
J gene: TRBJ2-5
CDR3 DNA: TGCGCCAGCAGCCCTCCCGGGCCACAGCAAGAGACCCAGTACTTC
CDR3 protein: CASSPPGPQQETQYF

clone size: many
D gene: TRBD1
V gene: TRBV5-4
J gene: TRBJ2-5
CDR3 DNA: TGTGCCAGCACCAGGGACAGCCACCAAGAGACCCAGTACTTC
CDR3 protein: CASTRDSHQETQYF

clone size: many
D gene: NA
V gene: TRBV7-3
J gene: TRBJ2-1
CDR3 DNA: TGTGCCAGCAGCTTAGACAGCGGGTCCTCCTACAATGAGCAGTTCTTC
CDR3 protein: CASSLDSGSSYNEQFF

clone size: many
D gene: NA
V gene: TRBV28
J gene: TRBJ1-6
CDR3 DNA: TGTGCCAGCAGTTTATTGGGGCGGACGAGCTCCTATAATTCACCCCTCCACTTT
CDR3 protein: CASSLLGRTSSYNSPLHF

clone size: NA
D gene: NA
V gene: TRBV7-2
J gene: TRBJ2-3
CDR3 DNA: TGTGCCAGCAGCCGGTACAGAGCCTTCAGGGATACGCAGTATTTT
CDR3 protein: CASSRYRAFRDTQYF

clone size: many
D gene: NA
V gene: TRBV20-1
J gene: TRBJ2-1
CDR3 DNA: TGCAGTGCTTTTGTAGCGCCCCCCGGGAATGAGCAGTTCTTC
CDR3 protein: CSAFVAPPGNEQFF

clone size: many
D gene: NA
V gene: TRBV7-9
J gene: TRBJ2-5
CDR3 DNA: TGTGCCAGCAGGGGGCAGTTCCTAGAGACCCAGTACTTC
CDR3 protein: CASRGQFLETQYF

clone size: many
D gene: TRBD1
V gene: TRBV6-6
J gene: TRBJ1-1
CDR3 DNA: TGTGCCAGCAGTCCCGGACAGGGGCAGGGAGCTTTCTTT
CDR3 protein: CASSPGQGQGAFF

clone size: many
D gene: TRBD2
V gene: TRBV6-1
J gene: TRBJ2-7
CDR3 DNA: TGTGCCAGCAGTGAAGCTGTAAGGGGGCATAGTCCCACTAGCGGGAGCGTTGTGCAGTACTTC
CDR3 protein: CASSEAVRGHSPTSGSVVQYF

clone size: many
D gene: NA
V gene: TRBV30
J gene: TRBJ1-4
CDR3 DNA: TGTGCCTGGAGGGGAATCCCGCGGGCAGAAAAACTGTTTTTT
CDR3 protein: CAWRGIPRAEKLFF

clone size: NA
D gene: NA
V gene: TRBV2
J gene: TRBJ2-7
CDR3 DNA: TGTGCCAGCAGTGGCACTGGCTACGAGCAGTACTTC
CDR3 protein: CASSGTGYEQYF

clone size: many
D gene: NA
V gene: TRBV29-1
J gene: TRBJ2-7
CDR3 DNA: TGCAGCGTTGAATTCCCATCCCGGGAGCAGTACTTC
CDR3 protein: CSVEFPSREQYF

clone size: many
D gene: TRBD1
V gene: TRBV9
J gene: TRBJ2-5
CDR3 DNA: TGTGCCAGCAGCGTAGCGGGGACAGATCAAGAGACCCAGTACTTC
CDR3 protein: CASSVAGTDQETQYF

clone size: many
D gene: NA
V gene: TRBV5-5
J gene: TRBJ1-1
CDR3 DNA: TGTGCCAGCAGCTTGTCTAGGATTGAAGCTTTCTTT
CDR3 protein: CASSLSRIEAFF

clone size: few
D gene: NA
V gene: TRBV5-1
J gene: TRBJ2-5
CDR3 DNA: TGCGCCAGCAGCTTGGCCATTGGAGAGACCCAGTACTTC
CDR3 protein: CASSLAIGETQYF

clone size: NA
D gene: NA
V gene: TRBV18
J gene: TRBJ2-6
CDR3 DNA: TGTGCCAGCGACGGTACTGGGGCCAACGTCCTGACTTTC
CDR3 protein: CASDGTGANVLTF

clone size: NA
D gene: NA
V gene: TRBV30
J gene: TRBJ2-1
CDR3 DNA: TGTGCCTGGAGTAGGGGGAGCCTTAATGAGCAGTTCTTC
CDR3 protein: CAWSRGSLNEQFF

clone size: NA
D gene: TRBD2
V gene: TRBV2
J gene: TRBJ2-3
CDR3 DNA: TGTGCCAATTCGCGACTAGCGGACACAGATACGCAGTATTTT
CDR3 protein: CANSRLADTDTQYF

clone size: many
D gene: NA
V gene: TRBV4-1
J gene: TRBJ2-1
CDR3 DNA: TGCGCCAGCAGCCAAGTTGTAGGCTCCTACAATGAGCAGTTCTTC
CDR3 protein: CASSQVVGSYNEQFF

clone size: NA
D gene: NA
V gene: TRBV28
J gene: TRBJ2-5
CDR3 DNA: TGTGCCAGCAGTAAGGACGGTAGACAAGAGACCCAGTACTTC
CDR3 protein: CASSKDGRQETQYF

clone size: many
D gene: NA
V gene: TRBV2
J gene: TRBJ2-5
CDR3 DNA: TGTGCCAGCGTTCCCGGGGGGCTAGCTCAAGAGACCCAGTACTTC
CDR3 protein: CASVPGGLAQETQYF

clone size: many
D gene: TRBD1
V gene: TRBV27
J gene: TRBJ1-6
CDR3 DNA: TGTGCCAGCAGTTTCCGGGACAGCGGTTCACCCCTCCACTTT
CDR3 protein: CASSFRDSGSPLHF

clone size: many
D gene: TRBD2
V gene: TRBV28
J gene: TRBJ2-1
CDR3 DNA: TGTGCCAGCAGTCCGGGGACTAGCGGGTGGCGTGAGCAGTTCTTC
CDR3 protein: CASSPGTSGWREQFF

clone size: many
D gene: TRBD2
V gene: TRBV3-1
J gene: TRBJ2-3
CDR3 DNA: TGTGCCAGCAGCCAAGACGGCGGGAGGGCGGGCACAGATACGCAGTATTTT
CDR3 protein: CASSQDGGRAGTDTQYF

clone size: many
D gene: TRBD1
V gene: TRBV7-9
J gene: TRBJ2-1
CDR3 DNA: TGTGCCAGCAGCCCAACGGACAGGGGGTACAATGAGCAGTTCTTC
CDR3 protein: CASSPTDRGYNEQFF

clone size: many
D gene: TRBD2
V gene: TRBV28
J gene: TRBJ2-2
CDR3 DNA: TGTGCCAGCAGTATGCTACCGCGGGGGTCCGGGGAGCTGTTTTTT
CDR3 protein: CASSMLPRGSGELFF

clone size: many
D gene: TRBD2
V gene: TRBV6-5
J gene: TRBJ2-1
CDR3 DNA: TGTGCCAGCAGTTGGACTAGACGACATGAGCAGTTCTTC
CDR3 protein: CASSWTRRHEQFF

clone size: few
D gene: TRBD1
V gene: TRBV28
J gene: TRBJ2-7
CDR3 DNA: TGTGCCAGCAGTTTAGGCGGGACAGGGAACTACGAGCAGTACTTC
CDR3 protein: CASSLGGTGNYEQYF

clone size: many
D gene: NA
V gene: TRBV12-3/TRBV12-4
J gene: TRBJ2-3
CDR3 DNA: TGTGCCAGCAGTTCCACCCCCCCGGGTTTCCTCACAGATACGCAGTATTTT
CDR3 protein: CASSSTPPGFLTDTQYF

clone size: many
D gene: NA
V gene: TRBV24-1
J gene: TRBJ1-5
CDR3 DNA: TGTGCCACCAGTGATTCCGATCAGCCCCAGCATTTT
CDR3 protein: CATSDSDQPQHF